This T cell receptor beta chain emerged from a study of blood T cell repertoires in COVID-19 (dated by TCRdb to 2018 to 2021). The study in broad terms: Samples covering the acute and convalescent phases of COVID-19 were provided by collaborators in the United States, Italy and Spain. The sample metadata nearly always contained a de-identified subject ID, COVID-19 status, age in years and sex. Where available, HLA class I and class II types were obtained from metadata supplied by the sample provider rather than from assay-based typing. The samples were drawn from two sources: the first 160 participants of the ongoing ImmuneRACE study, and over 1,000 subjects contributed by 6 global collaborators. The prospective study material was composed of cDNA or gDNA derived from T cells, B-cell-depleted T cells, or PBMCs. The repertoires were released in a freely available public database intended as a resource for research on the immune response to SARS-CoV-2. The dataset comprised deeply sampled blood TCRbeta repertoires from subjects exposed to, actively infected with, or recovered from COVID-19.

TCRbeta CDR3 regions were amplified from genomic DNA by means of the immunoSEQ Assay, a bias-controlled multiplex PCR. From the authors' description of their analysis: The number of nucleated cells in each sample was estimated from the amplification of reference gene primers within the assay. Sequence reads were collapsed and filtered to measure the absolute abundance of every unique TCRbeta CDR3 rearrangement. For each sample, productive Simpson clonality was calculated by taking the square root of Simpson's diversity index across productive rearrangements. Entries here come from immuneACCESS through TCRdb and include only in-frame sequences with V and J called. Some clones fail to appear in such tables; in the studies checked, an unresolved V gene covers under half of the shortfall, and the cause of the remainder is unknown. That table supplies the V and J calls and clone size; D and trimming were determined from the DNA. A total of 200,000 to 250,000 clones appear in this sample, nearly 90% of them only once. Roughly 15% of the sample is held by the ten biggest clonotypes.

Study-wide conclusions, independent of this receptor: How much clinical and demographic metadata was included differed by source and by participant, and the metadata was provided uncurated.

Comments on this clone: Its antigen specificity is not known. Within one base of it there is no much larger clone, and no base qualities were kept.

Participants in the prospective study were enrolled through a virtual design, were aged roughly 18 to 100 years, and lived in approximately 25 United States geographic areas. In the prospective study, participants were assigned to cohorts based on the clinical history participants reported in a screening survey and a study questionnaire. Exposed participants had been in contact, within 2 weeks of entering the study, with a person who had a PCR-confirmed or clinician-diagnosed case of COVID-19. In the prospective study, mobile phlebotomists collected whole blood, serum and a nasopharyngeal or oropharyngeal swab from each participant. Over an approximately 2-month period, participants in the prospective study had the option of providing additional blood draws and questionnaires. Before DNA extraction, blood samples from the prospective study were shipped at room temperature or frozen. From the cysteine up to the phenylalanine, the CDR3 has a length of 16 residues. Kept here is only the CDR3 DNA, which spans 48 bases and is read in frame from base 1. Unmatched junction bases come to 7, with V trimmed by 0 bases and J by 6 bases. The germline V gene yields LGHNA for CDR1 and YNFKEQ for CDR2.

Sequencing was done on a sample of PBMCs or T cells enriched from blood (not recorded which). The sequence joins TRBV4-2 to TRBJ2-3; TRBD2 matches 9 bases in the middle. This TCR was sampled from a man aged 30 to 39 who had been exposed to COVID-19. DNA sequence: TGTGCCAGCAGCCAAGAGACGGGCGGGGGGGCGGATACGCAGTATTTT. This translates into CASSQETGGGADTQYF.